A single sample gave rise to the 2 T cell receptor beta chains below, sequenced in a study of shared clonotypes between healthy human individuals (TCRdb year 2020). Library creation used the immunoSEQ multiplex PCR assay. TCRdb carries this immuneACCESS record with in-frame sequences only. Its versions omit some clonotypes, under half of them owing to an unresolved V gene in the studies checked, with the rest unexplained. In all, the sample holds some 87,000 clones, and almost 70% of those were seen once. Roughly 50% of the sample is in the top ten clones. Input material: memory CD8+ T cells sorted from blood. The sample's cell subset or site label, decoded: CD45RO+ cells pooled with CCR7-negative TemRA cells. Receptors were obtained from a man younger than 40 in good health.

The rearrangement uses TRBV5-1 and TRBJ2-7; D is undetermined. This CDR3 is 13 amino acids long. The germline CDR1 and CDR2 sequences are SGHRS and YFSETQ. The V end lost 2 bases, the J end lost 3 bases, and 9 bases lay between the germline ends. The CDR3 nucleotides are TGCGCCAGCAGCTTACGGACGGACTACGAGCAGTACTTC. It translates to CASSLRTDYEQYF.

The rearrangement uses TRBV7-9 and TRBJ2-7; no definite D call. The V gene's germline CDR1 is SEHNR and CDR2 FQNEAQ (reference sequence). Trimming took 3 bases from V and 2 from J, leaving 8 bases between them. This CDR3 spans 13 amino acids. CDR3 bases: TGTGCCAGCAGCTTTGACGTGACCTACGAGCAGTACTTC. This sequence encodes CASSFDVTYEQYF.